There are a few counts of the clone carrying this T cell receptor beta chain. The entry originates in a study of T-cell reconstitution after alpha-beta-depleted transplantation in children. It was with unique molecular identifiers that the TCRbeta library was prepared. TCRdb analysed the PCR reads with MiXCR anew, one entry per CDR3 protein. The table shows approximately 590,000 distinct CDR3 sequences, with 10% occurring only once. CDR3 length: 15 residues. V dropped 5 bases and J dropped 0; count of bases not matched to a gene: 5. Here the sequenced sample was PBMCs from the stem cell graft donor, taken from the stem cell graft. The chain joins TRBV12-3 or TRBV12-4 to TRBJ2-7; 9 bases are shared with TRBD2. This sequence originates from a human donor who donated a stem cell graft to a child with acute myeloid leukemia. The CDR3 DNA reads TGTGCCAGCAGTGCCTTTAGCGGGAGCTCCTACGAGCAGTACTTC. It specifies CASSAFSGSSYEQYF.